The sequence of this T cell receptor beta chain was determined in a study of blood T cell repertoires in COVID-19. Study-wide background: PBMCs, B-cell-depleted T cells, or T cells were the source of the cDNA or gDNA that made up the material.

This clone has more than one count but fewer than ten. In the study's own analysis: Nucleated cell number was recorded as an estimate derived from reference gene primer amplification. TCRdb's copy holds only in-frame clones and misses some; the assay was immunoSEQ multiplex PCR. The V and J calls and clone size were taken over from that table, and D and trimming were inferred from the DNA. The table has about 160,000 clones, roughly 84% seen once. Trimming left V 6 bases short and J 2 bases short, with 17 bases between. The germline V gene has CDR1 MDHEN and CDR2 SYDVKM. This CDR3 is built from 15 residues.

The sample was peripheral blood. The receptor's source is a woman aged 80 or over with active or convalescent COVID-19. The chain joins TRBV28 to TRBJ2-7, with D unclear. The CDR3 is CASSPIVGPPYEQYF. In DNA, the CDR3 is TGTGCCAGCAGCCCCATTGTCGGTCCCCCCTACGAGCAGTACTTC. The full variable domain, rest sourced from reference TRBV28 and TRBJ2-7, is DVKVTQSSRYLVKRTGEKVFLECVQDMDHENMFWYRQDPGLGLRLIYFSYDVKMKEKGDIPEGYSVSREKKERFSLILESASTNQTSMYLCASSPIVGPPYEQYFGPGTRLTVT.